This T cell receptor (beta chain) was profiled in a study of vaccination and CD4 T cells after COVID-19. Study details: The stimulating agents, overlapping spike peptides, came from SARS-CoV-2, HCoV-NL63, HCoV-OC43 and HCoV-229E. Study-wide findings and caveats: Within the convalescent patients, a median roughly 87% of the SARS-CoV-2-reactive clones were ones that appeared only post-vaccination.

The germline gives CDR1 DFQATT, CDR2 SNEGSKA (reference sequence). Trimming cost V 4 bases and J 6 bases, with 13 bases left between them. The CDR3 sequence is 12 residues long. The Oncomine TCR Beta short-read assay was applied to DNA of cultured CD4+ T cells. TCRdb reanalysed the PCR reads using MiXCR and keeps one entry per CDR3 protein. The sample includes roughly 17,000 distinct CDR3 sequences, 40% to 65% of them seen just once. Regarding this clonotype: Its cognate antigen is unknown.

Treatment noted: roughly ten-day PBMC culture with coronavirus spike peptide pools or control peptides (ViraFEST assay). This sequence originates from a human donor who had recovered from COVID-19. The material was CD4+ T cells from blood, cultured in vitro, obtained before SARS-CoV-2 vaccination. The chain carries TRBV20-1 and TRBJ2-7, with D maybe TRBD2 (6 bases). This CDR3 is CSATTGRGEQYF. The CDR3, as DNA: TGCAGTGCTACAACCGGGAGAGGCGAGCAGTACTTC.